This paragraph reports one T cell receptor beta chain. The sample holds a few counts of this clonotype. Its antigen target is currently unknown. There are no base qualities to consult, and no much larger clone falls within one base. Trimming leaves V shorter by 1 base and J shorter by 1 base, with the junction holding 7 bases beyond the gene matches. The cysteine opens and the phenylalanine closes a CDR3 of 16 amino acids. Only the CDR3 DNA stays, 48 bases, in frame from base 1. The CDR1 and CDR2 encoded by the germline V gene are MGHRA and YSYEKL. The source of the sample is a study of CD8 T cells in ankylosing spondylitis (TCRdb year 2017). In the study overall: The study set out to find disease-linked TCR variants by profiling T cell receptor beta repertoires in ankylosing spondylitis patients and healthy donors. In total, the full study cohort was made up of 100 to 140 healthy donors and approximately 24 ankylosing spondylitis patients. Peripheral blood was sampled, and synovial fluid was also collected from ankylosing spondylitis patients.

The run used an Illumina HiSeq 2500. TCR beta libraries were prepared by quantitative 5'-RACE with molecular barcodes. The original pipeline was this. To identify disease-linked TCR variants, a new computational method was used, one built on a probabilistic model of VDJ rearrangement. Through fastp at Q25 and MiXCR, TCRdb rebuilt clones from the public reads, retaining in-frame beta chains. Rows merge per CDR3 protein into single entries with the most common DNA and genes. TCRdb, rather than the study authors, made the V and J calls. This sample gives 700,000 to 850,000 distinct CDR3 sequences in total; approximately 10% of them show up just once. The ten largest make up roughly 0.51% of the sample. Beyond this particular receptor, the publication reports: A CD8+ phenotype was shown by the disease-linked clones, which were found at relatively low frequencies in peripheral blood. Some motif variants were previously reported in synovial fluid and blood of reactive arthritis patients, suggesting common disease-initiation mechanisms. Blood from ankylosing spondylitis patients appeared to be characterized by a TCR beta motif made up of seven or eight highly homologous amino acid variants. According to the report, matched synovial fluid samples from ankylosing spondylitis patients were significantly enriched for the disease-linked clones.

The sample was blood, either unsorted or a sorted T cell fraction (not recorded which). The receptor was isolated from a male donor with ankylosing spondylitis. The V and J genes are TRBV4-1 and TRBJ2-7; the central 7 bases match TRBD2. The DNA sequence is TGCGCCAGCAGCCAAGGTTTGGGGGGGGGTTCCTACGAGCAGTACTTC. Its protein product is CASSQGLGGGSYEQYF.